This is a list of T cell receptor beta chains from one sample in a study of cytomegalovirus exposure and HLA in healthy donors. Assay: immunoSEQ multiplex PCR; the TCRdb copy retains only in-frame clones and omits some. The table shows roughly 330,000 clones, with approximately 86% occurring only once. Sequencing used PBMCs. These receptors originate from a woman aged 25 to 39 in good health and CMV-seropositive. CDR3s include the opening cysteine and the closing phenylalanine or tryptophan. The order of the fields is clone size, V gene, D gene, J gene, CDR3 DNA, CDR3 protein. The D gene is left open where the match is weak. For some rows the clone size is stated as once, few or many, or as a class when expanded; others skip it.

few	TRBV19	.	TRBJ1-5	TGTGCCAGTACCATAGGGGTACCAAATCAGCCCCAGCATTTT	CASTIGVPNQPQHF
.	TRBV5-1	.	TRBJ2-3	TGCGCCAGCAGCTTGGACAGGGGCACAGATACGCAGTATTTT	CASSLDRGTDTQYF
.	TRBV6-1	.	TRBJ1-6	TGTGCCAGCAGTGGGCCGGGTCATTCACCCCTCCACTTT	CASSGPGHSPLHF
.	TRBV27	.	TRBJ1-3	TGTGCCAGCAGCAGGATTTGGGGTTCCGGAAACACCATATATTTT	CASSRIWGSGNTIYF
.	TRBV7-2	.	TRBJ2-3	TGTGCCAGCAGCTTAGCCTTTTTCACAGATACGCAGTATTTT	CASSLAFFTDTQYF
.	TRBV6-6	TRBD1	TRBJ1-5	TGTGCCAGCACCCAGGGGGACAGGGGTAGCAATCAGCCCCAGCATTTT	CASTQGDRGSNQPQHF
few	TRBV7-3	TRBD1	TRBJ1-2	TGTGCCAGCAGCTTAGGGGACAGGGGGCAAGGCTACACCTTC	CASSLGDRGQGYTF
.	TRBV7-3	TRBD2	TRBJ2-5	TGTGCCAGCAGCTCTGGCCTAGCGGGATCGAAAGAGACCCAGTACTTC	CASSSGLAGSKETQYF
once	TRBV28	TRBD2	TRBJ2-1	TGTGCCAGCAGGAAAACTAGCGGGAGGGCCGTTGAGCAGTTCTTC	CASRKTSGRAVEQFF
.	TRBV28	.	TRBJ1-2	TGTGCCAGCAGTTTGAAAAGGGGCGGCTACACCTTC	CASSLKRGGYTF
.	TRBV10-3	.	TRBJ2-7	TGTGCCATCAGTGAGCAGGGCAGGGGAGAGCAGTACTTC	CAISEQGRGEQYF
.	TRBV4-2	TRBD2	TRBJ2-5	TGTGCCAGCAGCCAAGGGCCGCGAGCGGGGGGGCCAGGAGAGACCCAGTACTTC	CASSQGPRAGGPGETQYF
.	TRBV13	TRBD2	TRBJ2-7	TGTGCCAGCAGCCCGAGGACTAGCGGGAGTGGCTACGAGCAGTACTTC	CASSPRTSGSGYEQYF
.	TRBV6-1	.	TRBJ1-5	TGTGCCAGCAGTCCAAATGACAGGAGCAATCAGCCCCAGCATTTT	CASSPNDRSNQPQHF
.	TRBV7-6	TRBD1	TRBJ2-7	TGTGCCAGCAGCTCCACCGGGACAGGGGAATACGAGCAGTACTTC	CASSSTGTGEYEQYF